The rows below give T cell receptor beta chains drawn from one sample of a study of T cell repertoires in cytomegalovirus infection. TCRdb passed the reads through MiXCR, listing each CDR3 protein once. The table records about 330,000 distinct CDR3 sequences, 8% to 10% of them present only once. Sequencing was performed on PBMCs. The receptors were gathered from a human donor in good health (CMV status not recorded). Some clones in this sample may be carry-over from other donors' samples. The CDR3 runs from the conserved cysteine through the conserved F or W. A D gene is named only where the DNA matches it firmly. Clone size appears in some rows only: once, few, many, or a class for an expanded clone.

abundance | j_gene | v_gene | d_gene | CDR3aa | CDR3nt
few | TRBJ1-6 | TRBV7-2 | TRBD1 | CASSLNRGSGSPLHF | TGTGCCAGCAGCTTGAACAGGGGTTCTGGTTCACCCCTCCACTTT
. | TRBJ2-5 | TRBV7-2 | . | CASSSGPRGKETQYF | TGTGCCAGCAGCTCCGGGCCTAGGGGGAAAGAGACCCAGTACTTC
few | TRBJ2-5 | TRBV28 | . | CASSRPSEEETQYF | TGTGCCAGCAGCCGGCCTAGCGAGGAAGAGACCCAGTACTTC
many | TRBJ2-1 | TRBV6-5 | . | CASSYSGGSASSYNEQFF | TGTGCCAGCAGTTACTCTGGGGGTAGCGCTAGCTCCTACAATGAGCAGTTCTTC
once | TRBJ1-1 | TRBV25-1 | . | CASRGVSEAFF | TGTGCCAGCAGGGGTGTCTCTGAAGCTTTCTTT
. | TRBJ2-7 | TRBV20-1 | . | CSATPPDYKGREQYF | TGCAGTGCTACCCCACCGGACTACAAAGGACGCGAGCAGTACTTC
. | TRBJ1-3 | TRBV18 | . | CASSLGPTGSGNTIYF | TGTGCCAGCTCACTTGGTCCTACCGGGTCTGGAAACACCATATATTTT
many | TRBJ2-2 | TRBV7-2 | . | CASSLQPPGLANTGELFF | TGTGCCAGCAGCTTACAACCGCCGGGACTCGCGAACACCGGGGAGCTGTTTTTT
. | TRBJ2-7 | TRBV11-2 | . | CASSRADSYEQYF | TGTGCCAGCAGCCGAGCAGACTCCTACGAGCAGTACTTC
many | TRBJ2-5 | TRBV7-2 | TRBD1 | CASSSRGRGETQYF | TGTGCCAGCAGTTCCAGGGGGCGCGGAGAGACCCAGTACTTC
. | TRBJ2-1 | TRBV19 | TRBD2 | CASSGSLAGGYSEQFF | TGTGCCAGTAGTGGATCACTAGCGGGGGGTTATAGTGAGCAGTTCTTC
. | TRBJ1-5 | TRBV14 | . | CASSQEGARGNQPQHF | TGTGCCAGCAGCCAAGAGGGGGCCCGGGGCAATCAGCCCCAGCATTTT
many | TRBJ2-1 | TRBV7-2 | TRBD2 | CASSRSSGGLYNEQFF | TGTGCCAGCAGCCGCTCGTCGGGAGGCTTATACAATGAGCAGTTCTTC
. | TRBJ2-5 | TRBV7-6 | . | CASSPRGTQETQYF | TGTGCCAGCAGCCCTCGGGGCACCCAAGAGACCCAGTACTTC
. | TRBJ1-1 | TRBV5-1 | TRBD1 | CASSPGTDTEAFF | TGCGCCAGCAGCCCAGGGACAGACACTGAAGCTTTCTTT
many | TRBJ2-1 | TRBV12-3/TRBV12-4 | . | CASSRTEGIYNEQFF | TGTGCCAGCAGCCGGACGGAGGGGATATACAATGAGCAGTTCTTC
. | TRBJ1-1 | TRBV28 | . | CASSLRFFGTEAFF | TGTGCCAGCAGTTTAAGGTTTTTCGGCACTGAAGCTTTCTTT